This entry concerns a single T cell receptor (beta chain). The J segment lost 6 bases and the V segment lost 0 bases, leaving 4 bases of the junction unmatched. There are 15 residues in the CDR3. Germline V CDR1 and CDR2: LNHNV, YYDKDF (reference sequence). MiXCR, applied by TCRdb to the 5' RACE reads, yields one record per CDR3 protein. The sample has approximately 350,000 distinct CDR3 sequences, about 15% seen once. This record belongs to a study of T-cell memory formation after mild COVID-19. The receptor's source is a man in his late teens or twenties who had mild COVID-19 (a few samples of this study predate the infection). Cell type and time point are not known. This chain links TRBV15 with TRBJ2-1; 8 nucleotides match TRBD1. Sequencing was carried out using PBMCs or a T cell subset sorted from them (not recorded which). The CDR3 region is CATSRDRTGGNEQFF. The CDR3 DNA sequence: TGTGCCACCAGCAGAGATCGTACAGGGGGCAATGAGCAGTTCTTC.